One and the same sample provided the 21 T cell receptor beta chains below, sequenced in a study of T cells after posttransplantation cyclophosphamide. Controls had myeloablative marrow grafts with methotrexate and calcineurin inhibitor, sampled at 1 year. TCRdb's copy holds only in-frame clones and misses some; the assay was immunoSEQ multiplex PCR. Of over 20,000 clones in the sample, roughly 85% were seen once. Source: PBMCs, taken 362 days after allogeneic stem cell transplant with calcineurin inhibitor and methotrexate. All receptors derive from a female patient aged 25-40 years who received an allogeneic stem cell transplant from an unrelated donor, was CMV-positive, and had acute and chronic GVHD. Part of the T cells may come from the graft donor.

Only a few counts were recorded for this clone. The V and J genes are TRBV6-6 and TRBJ2-1; TRBD2 matches 8 bases. V lost 0 bases to trimming and J lost 5 bases; unmatched junction nucleotides: 3. CDR3 length: 15 amino acids. Germline assignment: CDR1 MNHNY and CDR2 SVGAGI (reference sequence). CDR3 coding DNA: TGTGCCAGCAGTTACTCGGGGACTAGAGACAATGAGCAGTTCTTC. Protein product: CASSYSGTRDNEQFF.

This rearrangement joins TRBV5-1 to TRBJ1-1; TRBD1 matches 8 bases. Germline V CDR1 and CDR2: SGHRS, YFSETQ. Trimming cost V 5 bases and J 3 bases; bases outside gene matches: 6. The CDR3 loop spans 14 amino acids. CDR3 coding DNA: TGCGCCAGCAGTCAGACAGGGGTTGACACTGAAGCTTTCTTT. This gives the protein CASSQTGVDTEAFF.

This chain joins TRBV5-1 and TRBJ2-2, with TRBD1 matching 7 bases. The trim removed 3 bases at V and 7 bases at J, leaving 12 bases unmatched. Germline V gene data show CDR1 as SGHRS and CDR2 as YFSETQ. The CDR3 spans 16 residues. This CDR3 reads CASSSGTANTFGELFF. CDR3 DNA sequence: TGCGCCAGCAGCTCCGGGACAGCTAACACCTTCGGGGAGCTGTTTTTT.

The rearrangement links TRBV6-5 to TRBJ2-3; perhaps TRBD2 as D (5 bases). This CDR3 has 16 residues. Germline V gene lookup returns CDR1 MNHEY and CDR2 SVGAGI. Trimming pared 0 bases from V and 2 bases from J, leaving 12 bases between. CDR3 in amino acids: CASSYSPGLNTDTQYF. The CDR3 DNA is TGTGCCAGCAGTTACTCGCCAGGACTCAACACAGATACGCAGTATTTT.

This clone was recorded once. J is TRBJ1-2 and V is TRBV9; tentative D call: TRBD1 (5 bases). The CDR3 is made up of 15 amino acids. The V and J ends lost 4 bases and 7 bases respectively, with 20 bases between them. CDR1 is SGDLS and CDR2 is YYNGEE in the germline V gene. The CDR3: CASSPGGTDFLGYTF. The CDR3 DNA follows: TGTGCCAGCAGCCCCGGAGGGACGGATTTCCTTGGCTACACCTTC.

The V call is TRBV30, the J call TRBJ2-4; D is ambiguous. CDR3 length: 14 amino acids. Germline CDR1 and CDR2: GTSNPN and SVGIG (reference sequence). The germline V and J ends were trimmed by 3 bases and 6 bases, with 15 bases remaining between them. CDR3 protein: CAWREIQNGNIQYF. The CDR3 bases are TGTGCCTGGAGGGAAATACAGAACGGAAACATTCAGTACTTC.

The genes are TRBV27 and TRBJ2-1, with 7 bases matching TRBD2. Germline V gene lookup returns CDR1 MNHEY and CDR2 SMNVEV (reference sequence). V gave up 4 bases and J gave up 0 bases; unmatched junction bases: 9. The CDR3 extends over 17 amino acids. In DNA form, the CDR3 reads TGTGCCAGCAGTTCGATTATCGGGGGGAGCTCCTACAATGAGCAGTTCTTC. Protein sequence: CASSSIIGGSSYNEQFF.

CDR3 loop: CASSYSTGQPQHF. Here the CDR3 DNA reads TGTGCCAGCAGTTACTCGACGGGGCAGCCCCAGCATTTT. The chain is built from TRBV6-5 and TRBJ1-5, with unresolved D. This CDR3 comprises 13 residues. V dropped 0 bases and J dropped 7 bases, with 7 bases sitting between them. Germline V gives CDR1 MNHEY, CDR2 SVGAGI.

This chain links TRBV7-8 with TRBJ1-1, with a weak D call TRBD1 (5 bases). Deletions cut 7 bases from V and 8 bases from J, with 14 bases between. Per the germline V gene, CDR1 is SGHVS and CDR2 is FQNEAQ. The CDR3 totals 12 residues. CDR3 nucleotide sequence: TGTGCCAGCAACAGACCGGGACTCGAAGCTTTCTTT. Translated: CASNRPGLEAFF.

CDR3 sequence (DNA): TGTGCCAGCAGCCCCTCGGGGGGGGTCAATGAGCAGTTCTTC. Translated, it gives CASSPSGGVNEQFF. The chain employs TRBV5-6 and TRBJ2-1, with 8 bases aligning to TRBD2. The V segment lost 4 bases and the J segment 6 bases; nucleotides outside the gene matches: 6. Germline loops: CDR1 SGHDT, CDR2 YYEEEE. This CDR3 spans 14 amino acids.

This clone was seen only a few times. The chain uses TRBV15 and TRBJ2-3; D not certain. Per germline, CDR1 LNHNV and CDR2 YYDKDF (reference sequence). V shed 3 bases and J shed 1 base, with 11 bases lying between them. The CDR3 totals 15 residues. This CDR3 reads CATSRESSGTDTQYF. CDR3 DNA: TGTGCCACCAGCAGGGAGTCGAGTGGCACAGATACGCAGTATTTT.

V usage is TRBV6-1 and J usage is TRBJ2-1; TRBD1 matches 11 bases. Germline trimming cut 6 bases from V and 3 bases from J; bases unmatched to any gene: 4. Per the germline V gene, CDR1 is MNHNS and CDR2 is SASEGT. The CDR3 runs to 15 residues. In DNA form, the CDR3 reads TGTGCCAGCAGCCGGACAGGGGGCGGCTACAATGAGCAGTTCTTC. Translated, it gives CASSRTGGGYNEQFF.

The rearrangement uses TRBV5-8 and TRBJ2-5; the match to TRBD2 covers 14 bases. This CDR3 has 15 amino acids. J gave up 2 bases and V 4 bases, and 1 base lay outside the gene matches. CDR1 SGHTS and CDR2 YDEGEE come from the germline V gene. The CDR3 sequence is CASSRLAGGQETQYF. CDR3 sequence (DNA): TGTGCCAGCAGCCGACTAGCGGGGGGGCAAGAGACCCAGTACTTC.

J is TRBJ1-4 and V is TRBV4-2, with TRBD1 identical over 9 bases. The CDR3 sequence is 14 residues long. V lost 6 bases, J lost 7 bases, and 6 bases stayed unmatched. CDR1 and CDR2 from the germline V gene are LGHNA and YNFKEQ. CDR3 loop: CASSRTGEVEKLFF. The CDR3 nucleotides read TGTGCCAGCAGTAGGACAGGGGAGGTTGAAAAACTGTTTTTT.

The chain uses TRBV30 and TRBJ1-5; tentatively, D is TRBD1 (6 bases). CDR1 is GTSNPN and CDR2 is SVGIG in the germline V gene (reference sequence). The CDR3 consists of 13 residues. V gave up 2 bases and J gave up 7 bases, with 12 bases separating them. CDR3 coding DNA: TGTGCCTGGAGTACCCAGGGGTACCAGCCCCAGCATTTT. Translated, it gives CAWSTQGYQPQHF.

The J gene is TRBJ2-2, the V gene TRBV28; maybe TRBD1 (6 bases). The CDR3 spans 14 residues. Trimming shortened V by 4 bases and J by 7 bases, and 13 bases separated the two germline ends. Germline V CDR1 and CDR2: MDHEN, SYDVKM. CDR3 residues: CASSSVHRDGELFF. CDR3 DNA sequence: TGTGCCAGCAGTTCCGTCCACAGGGACGGGGAGCTGTTTTTT. Complete variable domain (other parts from reference TRBV28 and TRBJ2-2): DVKVTQSSRYLVKRTGEKVFLECVQDMDHENMFWYRQDPGLGLRLIYFSYDVKMKEKGDIPEGYSVSREKKERFSLILESASTNQTSMYLCASSSVHRDGELFFGEGSRLTVL.

This rearrangement joins TRBV28 to TRBJ1-5; 11 bases are shared with TRBD1. CDR3 length equals 13 residues. V was pared by 6 bases and J by 9 bases, with 4 bases of the junction left unmatched. Germline V gene sequence: CDR1 MDHEN, CDR2 SYDVKM. The CDR3 nucleotides are TGTGCCAGCAGCTCCGGGACAGGGGGGCCCCAGCATTTT. Translated, it gives CASSSGTGGPQHF.

J is TRBJ1-2 and V is TRBV7-9; the D gene is possibly TRBD1 (6 bases). V gave up 1 base and J gave up 2 bases, with 11 bases separating them. Germline CDR1 reads SEHNR; CDR2 reads FQNEAQ (reference sequence). The CDR3 consists of 15 residues. The CDR3 bases are TGTGCCAGCAGCTTAGAACAGGGCCCCAACTATGGCTACACCTTC. It is translated as CASSLEQGPNYGYTF.

The V gene is TRBV18, the J gene TRBJ1-2; 8 bases map to TRBD1. V dropped 4 bases and J dropped 3; count of bases not matched to a gene: 4. Germline CDR1 reads KGHSH; CDR2 reads LQKENI. The CDR3 consists of 14 residues. The CDR3 nucleotides are TGTGCCAGCTCACTCCAGGACAGGGACTATGGCTACACCTTC. This encodes CASSLQDRDYGYTF.

This clone was observed a handful of times. DNA for the CDR3: TGTGCCAGCAGCTTAGCCTTCGGGGGGAACGAGCAGTACTTC. It translates to CASSLAFGGNEQYF. V usage is TRBV7-6 and J usage is TRBJ2-7; 7 bases are a match to TRBD2. This CDR3 region has 14 residues. In germline, CDR1 is SGHVS, CDR2 FNYEAQ. The V segment lost 0 bases and the J segment 5 bases; nucleotides outside the gene matches: 4.

The chain joins TRBV30 to TRBJ2-5; 8 nucleotides agree with TRBD2. The germline V gene has CDR1 GTSNPN and CDR2 SVGIG (reference sequence). V was pared by 2 bases and J by 1 base, with 12 bases of the junction left unmatched. The CDR3 has 17 residues. CDR3 DNA sequence: TGTGCCTGGAGTTTCCTCGGGATAGCGGGGACCCAAGAGACCCAGTACTTC. It translates to CAWSFLGIAGTQETQYF.